One and the same sample provided the 25 T cell receptor beta chains below, sequenced in a study of blood T cell repertoires in COVID-19. The repertoire was sequenced with immunoSEQ multiplex PCR; TCRdb's copy has only in-frame clones and lacks some. The table lists about 140,000 clones, less than 90% of them singletons. Sequencing was carried out using peripheral blood. Receptor source: a man aged 30 to 39 with COVID-19, enrolled during active disease.

V usage is TRBV28 and J usage is TRBJ2-6; 13 positions match TRBD2. CDR3 length equals 18 residues. The germline V gene encodes CDR1 MDHEN and CDR2 SYDVKM. Trimming took 6 bases from V and 2 from J; bases not matched to a gene: 7. The CDR3 region is CASRSPGLAGTGANVLTF. CDR3 sequence (DNA): TGTGCCAGCAGATCCCCGGGACTAGCGGGAACTGGGGCCAACGTCCTGACTTTC.

The genes are TRBV11-2 and TRBJ2-1; 14 bases are a match to TRBD2. Germline V gene data show CDR1 as SGHAT and CDR2 as FQNNGV. V lost 5 bases, J lost 7 bases, and 7 bases stayed unmatched. The CDR3 has 16 residues. The CDR3, as DNA: TGTGCCAGCAGCGCAGGGGGACTAGCGGGAGTTAATGAGCAGTTCTTC. This encodes CASSAGGLAGVNEQFF.

This clone was counted once. This chain uses TRBV5-1 with TRBJ2-7, with TRBD1 matching 9 bases. CDR1 SGHRS and CDR2 YFSETQ come from the germline V gene. V shed 4 bases, J shed 4 bases, and the junction held 3 bases outside the gene matches. CDR3 length equals 13 residues. CDR3: CASSVDRGYEQYF. In DNA, the CDR3 is TGCGCCAGCAGCGTGGACAGGGGATACGAGCAGTACTTC.

The J gene is TRBJ2-5, the V gene TRBV24-1, with a possible D match to TRBD1 (6 bases). Germline V CDR1 and CDR2: KGHDR, SFDVKD. Trimming took off 3 bases at V and 5 bases at J, with 15 bases between the two ends. The CDR3 sequence is 15 residues long. The CDR3 DNA reads as TGTGCCACCAGTGATCCAACAGGGCCCGCGGAGACCCAGTACTTC. Its protein is CATSDPTGPAETQYF.

This chain joins TRBV2 and TRBJ2-6; D perhaps matches TRBD1 (6 bases). The CDR3 has 16 amino acids. Germline V lookup: CDR1 SNHLY, CDR2 FYNNEI. V lost 7 bases, J lost 0 bases, and 13 bases lay in between. CDR3 sequence reads: CASTDRQASGANVLTF. The CDR3 DNA reads TGTGCCAGCACCGACAGGCAAGCCTCTGGGGCCAACGTCCTGACTTTC.

The DNA for the CDR3 is TGTGCCAGCAGGGTCACACCGGGACAGGGGATCAATCAGCCCCAGCATTTT. Translation gives CASRVTPGQGINQPQHF. The chain uses TRBV2 and TRBJ1-5; the match to TRBD1 covers 10 bases. This CDR3 comprises 17 residues. Germline V gene lookup returns CDR1 SNHLY and CDR2 FYNNEI. V gave up 6 bases and J gave up 3 bases; unmatched junction bases: 11.

The gene calls are TRBV5-5 and TRBJ2-3; 8 nucleotides agree with TRBD1. CDR1 and CDR2 (germline): SGHKS, YYEKEE (reference sequence). This CDR3 comprises 17 residues. J gave up 3 bases and V 5 bases, and 14 bases lay outside the gene matches. The CDR3, as DNA: TGTGCCAGCAGGTCCGACAGGGGTTTTATGGGGACAGATACGCAGTATTTT. This sequence encodes CASRSDRGFMGTDTQYF.

The gene calls are TRBV3-1 (or the pseudogene TRBV3-2) and TRBJ1-2; TRBD1 might be the D (6 bases). The V end lost 2 bases, the J end lost 3 bases, and 13 bases lay between the germline ends. The CDR3 consists of 15 residues. Germline CDR1 reads LGHDT; CDR2 reads YNNKEL (reference sequence). The CDR3 protein is CASSQPTGQHYGYTF. CDR3 DNA sequence: TGTGCCAGCAGCCAACCGACAGGACAACACTATGGCTACACCTTC.

The rearrangement links TRBV9 to TRBJ1-6; D is possibly TRBD1 (6 bases). V lost 6 bases to trimming and J lost 10 bases, with 14 bases between them. This CDR3 has 13 residues. In germline, CDR1 is SGDLS, CDR2 YYNGEE. The DNA for the CDR3 is TGTGCCAGCACCGGGACACAAGGGTCACCCCTCCACTTT. Residues: CASTGTQGSPLHF.

V and J are TRBV7-2 and TRBJ2-7, with 7 bases lining up with TRBD1. This CDR3 spans 16 amino acids. Trimming cost V 1 base and J 3 bases; bases outside gene matches: 9. CDR1 and CDR2 (germline): SGHTA, FQGNSA. The CDR3 nucleotides are TGTGCCAGCAGCTTAGGAGGGGGACAGTCTTACTACGAGCAGTACTTC. This translates into CASSLGGGQSYYEQYF.

J is TRBJ2-3 and V is TRBV7-2; D uncertain. V was trimmed by 2 bases and J by 2 bases, leaving 11 bases between them. CDR1 is SGHTA and CDR2 is FQGNSA in the germline V gene. CDR3 length: 15 amino acids. Here the CDR3 reads CASSLHGLFTDTQYF. The DNA of the CDR3 is TGTGCCAGCAGCTTACATGGGCTCTTCACAGATACGCAGTATTTT.

The chain recombines TRBV4-2 with TRBJ2-7, with 8 positions matching TRBD1. V was clipped by 1 base and J by 6 bases; unmatched bases: 8. Germline CDR1 and CDR2: LGHNA and YNFKEQ. The CDR3 runs to 15 residues. CDR3 nucleotides: TGTGCCAGCAGCCAAGGGGACAGGAGAAGTCGCGAGCAGTACTTC. Its translation: CASSQGDRRSREQYF.

In this sample, this clone turned up a few times. V usage is TRBV29-1 and J usage is TRBJ1-2, with D perhaps TRBD1 (5 bases). This CDR3 spans 13 amino acids. Germline V gives CDR1 SQVTM, CDR2 ANQGSEA. V lost 6 bases and J lost 3, with 14 bases in between. DNA of the CDR3: TGCAGCGTGCGTCAACAGGCGTACTATGGCTACACCTTC. This translates into CSVRQQAYYGYTF.

This chain links TRBV2 with TRBJ2-3, with TRBD2 matching 8 bases. The CDR3 covers 16 residues. Germline loops: CDR1 SNHLY, CDR2 FYNNEI. Unmatched junction bases numbered 9, after V lost 7 bases and J lost 0 bases. As DNA, the CDR3 is TGTGCCAGCAATCCTTCGGCTAGCGGGAGCACAGATACGCAGTATTTT. It codes for CASNPSASGSTDTQYF.

The chain links TRBV5-4 to TRBJ2-2; possible D gene TRBD2, 7 bases. Between the trimmed V and J ends, which lost 5 bases and 0 bases, there was a span of 14 bases. The germline V gene has CDR1 SGHNT and CDR2 YYREEE (reference sequence). This CDR3 is built from 16 residues. The CDR3 sequence is CASRSAGGPNTGELFF. The CDR3 nucleotides are TGTGCCAGCAGATCCGCCGGGGGGCCGAACACCGGGGAGCTGTTTTTT.

This rearrangement joins TRBV5-4 to TRBJ2-1; 12 bases agree with TRBD2. The CDR3 contains 15 residues. Germline-derived CDR1 and CDR2 are SGHNT and YYREEE (reference sequence). V dropped 2 bases and J dropped 5; count of bases not matched to a gene: 2. The CDR3 nucleotides read TGTGCCAGCAGCTTCCTAGCGGGAGGGGACAATGAGCAGTTCTTC. Encoded protein: CASSFLAGGDNEQFF.

The chain is built from TRBV25-1 and TRBJ1-4, with 7 bases that match TRBD1. Germline CDR1 reads MGHDK; CDR2 reads SYGVNS. With V trimmed by 4 bases and J by 0 bases, 5 bases remained unmatched. CDR3 size: 16 residues. The CDR3 loop reads CASSADRSPTNEKLFF. The DNA of the CDR3 is TGTGCCAGCAGTGCGGACAGGTCACCAACTAATGAAAAACTGTTTTTT.

This clone has only a few counts. The V and J genes are TRBV6-5 and TRBJ1-5; D possibly corresponds to TRBD1 (5 bases). From germline, CDR1 is MNHEY and CDR2 SVGAGI. Trimming removed 8 bases at V and 8 bases at J, with 16 bases between. The CDR3 covers 13 residues. Here the CDR3 DNA reads TGTGCCAGCGGCCGACAGCCGCAGGAGCCCCAGCATTTT. It yields the protein CASGRQPQEPQHF.

A few counts support this clone. The V and J genes are TRBV5-1 and TRBJ2-2; TRBD2 matches 13 bases. This CDR3 contains 16 residues. J was trimmed by 7 bases and V by 4 bases; bases with no gene match: 7. Germline lookup yields CDR1 SGHRS and CDR2 YFSETQ. CDR3 coding DNA: TGCGCCAGCAGCCCCGGGACTAGCGGGAAAAACGGGGAGCTGTTTTTT. Residues: CASSPGTSGKNGELFF.

The V call is TRBV6-2 or TRBV6-3, the J call TRBJ1-1, with a tentative D call TRBD1 (6 bases). Per germline, CDR1 MNHEY and CDR2 SVGEGT. CDR3 length: 15 residues. Trimming took off 5 bases at V and 7 bases at J, with 20 bases between the two ends. Written as DNA, the CDR3 is TGTGCCAGCAGTGGCCCCTGGGGGCTTGATGGTGAAGCTTTCTTT. It translates to CASSGPWGLDGEAFF.

V is TRBV2 and J is TRBJ2-3; maybe TRBD2 (6 bases). The V and J ends lost 5 bases and 4 bases respectively, with 13 bases between them. This CDR3 has 14 residues. Germline CDR1 is SNHLY and CDR2 is FYNNEI. DNA of the CDR3: TGTGCCAGCAGTCGGGACTCGGGTTCAGATACGCAGTATTTT. Its protein is CASSRDSGSDTQYF.

Of note for this clone: The junction differs from germline at one of its ends, possibly a read error. This sequence joins TRBV7-7 and TRBJ1-3; D is ambiguous. The CDR3 is 12 residues long. Per the germline V gene, CDR1 is SSHAT and CDR2 is FNYEAQ (reference sequence). The chain's CDR3 is CASRRSGNTIYF. The CDR3 DNA reads TGTGCTAGCAGGAGAAGTGGAAACACCATATATTTT. Variable domain in full (rest from reference TRBV7-7 and TRBJ1-3): GAGVSQSPRYKVTKRGQDVTLRCDPISSHATLYWYQQALGQGPEFLTYFNYEAQPDKSGLPSDRFSAERPEGSISTLTIQRTEQRDSAMYRCASRRSGNTIYFGEGSWLTVV.

The chain uses TRBV9 and TRBJ2-2; D is perhaps TRBD2 (6 bases). V lost 2 bases and J 7 bases, leaving 12 bases between the germline ends. This CDR3 has 14 amino acids. CDR1 and CDR2 (germline): SGDLS, YYNGEE. CDR3 region: CASSVSPGDGELFF. CDR3 bases: TGTGCCAGCAGCGTTTCCCCGGGAGACGGGGAGCTGTTTTTT. The whole variable domain, remainder taken from reference TRBV9 and TRBJ2-2, is DSGVTQTPKHLITATGQRVTLRCSPRSGDLSVYWYQQSLDQGLQFLIQYYNGEERAKGNILERFSAQQFPDLHSELNLSSLELGDSALYFCASSVSPGDGELFFGEGSRLTVL.

About this clone: Within the sample, other DNA sequences also encode this same CDR3. The V call is TRBV29-1, the J call TRBJ2-3; maybe TRBD2 (6 bases). Per germline, CDR1 SQVTM and CDR2 ANQGSEA. CDR3 size: 14 residues. V lost 1 base to trimming and J lost 1 base, with 9 bases between them. The chain's CDR3 is CSVEAGEGTDTQYF. CDR3 coding DNA: TGCAGCGTTGAAGCGGGAGAAGGCACAGATACGCAGTATTTT.

This chain joins TRBV18 and TRBJ1-2, with TRBD1 matching 8 bases. This CDR3 has 16 residues. The V gene end was trimmed by 0 bases and the J gene end by 7 bases; junction bases not matched to a gene: 10. In germline, CDR1 is KGHSH, CDR2 LQKENI. The CDR3, as DNA: TGTGCCAGCTCACCACCTTCACGACAGGGGATCGGTGGCTACACCTTC. This sequence encodes CASSPPSRQGIGGYTF.